This T cell receptor beta chain was captured by sequencing in a study of patients and donors after allogeneic stem cell transplantation. TCRdb used MiXCR to reprocess the RT-PCR reads, holding one entry per CDR3 protein. Altogether 190,000 or so distinct CDR3 sequences are present, 41% being singletons, with the ten largest covering about 30%. Germline V gene sequence: CDR1 MNHEY, CDR2 SVGEGT. There are 13 residues in the CDR3. V dropped 2 bases and J dropped 2 bases, with 7 bases sitting between them. This receptor was identified in a human donor who was either an allogeneic HSCT recipient or a stem cell or donor lymphocyte infusion donor (not recorded which). It is not recorded whose cells these are; they may come from a transplant donor. Specimen: blood, either unsorted or a sorted T cell fraction (not recorded which). The chain is built from TRBV6-2 or TRBV6-3 and TRBJ2-7; D unclear. CDR3 coding DNA: TGTGCCAGCAGTTACGCTAAGCCCTACGAGCAGTACTTC. It is translated as CASSYAKPYEQYF.